This T cell receptor (beta chain) was retrieved from a study of shared clonotypes between healthy human individuals. Sequencing used immunoSEQ multiplex PCR; TCRdb keeps in-frame clones, though not all of them. The sample records roughly 2 million clones, roughly 95% being singletons. With V trimmed by 3 bases and J by 4 bases, 2 bases remained unmatched. Germline CDR1 and CDR2: LNHDA and SQIVND (reference sequence). The CDR3 extends over 13 amino acids. A word on this clone: This sample includes further DNA sequences coding for the same CDR3.

The clonotype originates from a young man in good health. Source material: naive CD4+ T cells sorted from blood. Subset defined: CD45RA+ positively selected. This rearrangement joins TRBV19 to TRBJ1-1; 7 bases are shared with TRBD1. CDR3 nucleotides: TGTGCCAGTAGTATTGCAGGGGGCACTGAAGCTTTCTTT. This gives the protein CASSIAGGTEAFF.